Presented here are 30 T cell receptor beta chains from one specimen sequenced in a study of T cell clonality in common variable immunodeficiency. Clones were sequenced by immunoSEQ multiplex PCR, and TCRdb holds only the in-frame ones, with some missing. Recorded here are some 38,000 clones, none singletons. Input material: peripheral blood mononuclear cells. The receptors shown here come from a person aged 18 to 70 in good health.

Comments on this clone: The CDR3 extends 3 residues past the end of the read, so its final part is completed from the germline J gene. This chain connects TRBV19 to TRBJ1-2; no definite D call. Germline V gene lookup returns CDR1 LNHDA and CDR2 SQIVND (reference sequence). The CDR3 has 13 residues. The CDR3 protein is CASSTSGKVDYTF. The part of the CDR3 DNA that was read is TGTGCCAGTAGTACTAGCGGGAAGGTTGAC.

This clone occurred many times. Sequencing ends 3 residues short of the CDR3 end; the germline J gene provides the rest. The chain carries TRBV19 and TRBJ1-5, with a weak D call TRBD1 (6 bases). The CDR3 loop spans 14 amino acids. The V end lost 3 bases, the J end lost 6 bases, and 12 bases lay between the germline ends. The V gene's germline CDR1 is LNHDA and CDR2 SQIVND (reference sequence). CDR3: CASSMGGQGQPQHF. The sequenced CDR3 bases are TGTGCCAGTAGTATGGGGGGGCAAGGTCAGCCC.

This clone appeared many times. Sequencing ends 3 residues short of the CDR3 end; the germline J gene provides the rest. The J gene is TRBJ2-1, the V gene TRBV6-2 or TRBV6-3; weak D call: TRBD2 (5 bases). This CDR3 contains 13 residues. Germline CDR1 reads MNHEY; CDR2 reads SVGEGT. V was cut by 8 bases and J by 7 bases, with 15 bases left in between. CDR3 bases read: TGTGCCAGCGCCGGCTCGGGGATAAATGAG. The encoded protein is CASAGSGINE. The complete CDR3 sequence is CASAGSGINEQFF.

Many counts were recorded for this clone. Read data end 3 residues before the CDR3 end; the end is taken from the germline J gene. The chain combines TRBV6-1 with TRBJ1-5; D might be TRBD1 (6 bases). CDR3 length equals 13 residues. Germline CDR1 is MNHNS and CDR2 is SASEGT. V was clipped by 4 bases and J by 7 bases, with 11 bases between them. CDR3 bases read: TGTGCCAGCAGTGCAAACAGGGTCCAGCCC. This encodes CASSANRVQP. The entire CDR3 protein reads CASSANRVQPQHF.

This clone was found many times. The CDR3 is cut off 3 residues early in the read; its end comes from the germline J gene. The chain joins TRBV5-1 to TRBJ2-5; 9 bases are a match to TRBD1. V shed 4 bases and J 5 bases; nucleotides not matched to a gene: 3. CDR3 length equals 13 residues. Germline V lookup: CDR1 SGHRS, CDR2 YFSETQ. The CDR3 sequence is CASSRGQGETQYF. CDR3 DNA (partial): TGCGCCAGCAGCCGTGGACAGGGGGAGACC.

The covered CDR3 bases are TGTGCCAGCAGTGAAGTTGGCGGCAATCAGCCG. Its protein product is CASSEVGGNQP. The full CDR3 sequence reads CASSEVGGNQPQYF. This rearrangement joins TRBV6-1 to TRBJ2-3; D remains unclear. The read stops 3 residues short of the end of the CDR3; the missing end is completed from the germline J gene. The CDR3 is 14 amino acids. The germline V gene has CDR1 MNHNS and CDR2 SASEGT.

This clone was counted between two and nine times. The CDR3 end falls 3 residues outside the read, so it is completed with the germline J gene. The J gene is TRBJ2-7, the V gene TRBV2; D uncertain. The ends were cut back, 7 bases at V and 4 bases at J, with 14 bases in the middle. CDR1 and CDR2 from the germline V gene are SNHLY and FYNNEI. The CDR3 is made up of 13 amino acids. CDR3 bases read: TGTGCCAGCAATGCAGAATCTTTGTACGAG. Translating it yields CASNAESLYE. The whole CDR3 protein reads CASNAESLYEQYF.

This clone showed up many times. The read is 3 residues too short to cover the CDR3 end, so that end is filled in from the germline J gene. The genes are TRBV10-3 and TRBJ1-1; maybe TRBD1 (6 bases). There are 18 residues in the CDR3. The ends were cut back, 3 bases at V and 0 bases at J, with 20 bases in the middle. In germline, CDR1 is ENHRY, CDR2 SYGVKD. The CDR3 sequence is CAISERSPGQIMNTEAFF. Incomplete CDR3 DNA: TGTGCCATCAGTGAAAGGAGCCCCGGACAGATCATGAACACTGAA.

This clone was detected many times. The read gets to within 3 residues of the CDR3 end, and the germline J gene fills in the rest. V gene TRBV28 combines with J gene TRBJ1-2, with D perhaps matching TRBD1 (6 bases). The ends were cut back, 4 bases at V and 6 bases at J, with 15 bases in the middle. The CDR3 has 14 amino acids. The germline CDR1 and CDR2 sequences are MDHEN and SYDVKM. The CDR3 sequence is CASSSGEWDHGYTF. The sequenced CDR3 bases are TGTGCCAGCAGTTCAGGGGAGTGGGACCATGGC.

There are many counts of this clone. The sequence runs out 3 residues before the end of the CDR3; the remainder is reconstructed from the germline J gene. V gene TRBV19 combines with J gene TRBJ1-5, with D possibly TRBD1 on 6 matching bases. There are 10 residues in the CDR3. From germline, CDR1 is LNHDA and CDR2 SQIVND (reference sequence). The V and J ends lost 10 bases and 6 bases respectively, with 7 bases between them. CDR3 DNA, as far as it was read: TGTGCCACCAGGGGTCAGCCC. Translation gives CATRGQP. In full, the CDR3 reads CATRGQPQHF.

This clone was counted a few times. The read comes to an end 3 residues before the CDR3 does, leaving the germline J gene to fill in the end. This rearrangement joins TRBV2 to TRBJ2-2; no definite D call. From germline, CDR1 is SNHLY and CDR2 FYNNEI. Trimming took 6 bases from V and 0 from J, leaving 8 bases between them. CDR3 length equals 14 residues. The covered CDR3 bases are TGTGCCAGCAGGGTCGCTACGAACACCGGGGAG. Protein sequence: CASRVATNTGE. The full CDR3 sequence reads CASRVATNTGELFF.

There are a few counts of this clone. The read ends 3 residues before the CDR3 terminus; that terminus is restored from the germline J gene. The gene calls are TRBV7-8 and TRBJ2-3; D unresolved. Germline-derived CDR1 and CDR2 are SGHVS and FQNEAQ. This CDR3 has 12 residues. The covered CDR3 bases are TGTGCCAGCAGCTCCCTCGCGGAGACG. Translated: CASSSLAET. The CDR3 in full is CASSSLAETQYF.

This clone has a count of ten or more. The CDR3 is cut off 3 residues early in the read; its end comes from the germline J gene. This sequence joins TRBV7-2 and TRBJ2-5; D is possibly TRBD1 (5 bases). The CDR3 is 15 amino acids. Trimming shortened V by 5 bases and J by 1 base, and 14 bases separated the two germline ends. CDR1 SGHTA and CDR2 FQGNSA come from the germline V gene. The part of the CDR3 DNA that was read is TGTGCCAGCAGCACGTATACAGGAACCCAAGAGACC. Translation gives CASSTYTGTQET. The whole CDR3 is CASSTYTGTQETQYF.

This clone was observed at least ten times. The read halts 3 residues ahead of the CDR3 end, with the missing end drawn from the germline J gene. This chain joins TRBV19 and TRBJ1-1; 8 nucleotides match TRBD1. Trimming removed 5 bases from V and 3 bases from J; junction bases left unmatched: 11. The germline gives CDR1 LNHDA, CDR2 SQIVND (reference sequence). CDR3 length equals 16 residues. The CDR3: CASSLTIGQGDTEAFF. The CDR3 bases that were read are TGTGCCAGTAGTCTCACGATTGGACAGGGAGACACTGAA.

This clone came up a few times. The missing CDR3 end, 3 residues past where the read stops, is filled in from the germline J gene. This sequence joins TRBV19 and TRBJ2-7; no firm D call. The CDR3 is made up of 14 amino acids. Germline V lookup: CDR1 LNHDA, CDR2 SQIVND (reference sequence). Deletions cut 5 bases from V and 4 bases from J, with 15 bases between. The CDR3 spells CASSAGPGGYEQYF. The CDR3 bases that were read are TGTGCCAGTAGTGCCGGCCCCGGCGGATACGAG.

This clone appeared many times. Compared with germline, one end of the junction differs, possibly owing to a read error. Sequencing ends 3 residues short of the CDR3 end; the germline J gene provides the rest. The rearrangement joins TRBV5-5 to TRBJ2-2; D possibly corresponds to TRBD1 (5 bases). CDR3 length: 15 amino acids. Germline CDR1 reads SGHKS; CDR2 reads YYEKEE (reference sequence). CDR3 DNA (partial): TGTACCAGCAGCTTGGGGCAGATTAACACCGGGGAG. Amino acid sequence: CTSSLGQINTGE. The full CDR3 sequence reads CTSSLGQINTGELFF.

This clone was observed many times. Read data end 3 residues before the CDR3 end; the end is taken from the germline J gene. The chain carries TRBV18 and TRBJ2-7, with 7 bases matching TRBD2. Germline V gene data show CDR1 as KGHSH and CDR2 as LQKENI. The CDR3 length is 13 residues. V trimming: 5 bases; J trimming: 6 bases; junction bases outside the gene matches: 7. The CDR3 DNA, read in part, is TGTGCCAGCTCAACCTCTCCGGGGGGCGAG. This translates into CASSTSPGGE. The CDR3 in full is CASSTSPGGEQYF.

This clone was seen many times. The CDR3 end is not reached by the read, which stops 3 residues before it; the germline J gene fills it in. V and J are TRBV15 and TRBJ2-1, with TRBD2 matching over 7 bases. Germline V CDR1 and CDR2: LNHNV, YYDKDF (reference sequence). The V gene end was trimmed by 1 base and the J gene end by 5 bases; junction bases not matched to a gene: 5. CDR3 length: 15 amino acids. CDR3 DNA, as far as it was read: TGTGCCACCAGCAGAGTGGCGGGAGCTAACAATGAG. Its translation is CATSRVAGANNE. The whole CDR3 protein is CATSRVAGANNEQFF.

This clone was seen ten or more times. Coverage ceases 3 residues before the CDR3 finishes, and the germline J gene fills in the end. The V and J genes are TRBV2 and TRBJ2-3, with 12 bases fitting TRBD2. J gave up 8 bases and V 4 bases, and 10 bases lay outside the gene matches. Per the germline V gene, CDR1 is SNHLY and CDR2 is FYNNEI. The CDR3 runs 16 residues. CDR3 bases read: TGTGCCAGCAGTGTAACCGGGACTAGCGGGCGGACTACG. Translation: CASSVTGTSGRTT. The entire CDR3 reads CASSVTGTSGRTTQYF.

Ten or more counts support this clone. From the germline J gene comes the end of the CDR3, since the read stops 3 residues before it. The V gene is TRBV6-2 or TRBV6-3, the J gene TRBJ1-5; the D gene is possibly TRBD1 (5 bases). CDR3 size: 16 residues. The ends were cut back, 5 bases at V and 2 bases at J, with 16 bases in the middle. CDR1 is MNHEY, CDR2 SVGEGT, per germline. The DNA read from the CDR3 is TGTGCCAGCAGTGGCCCCGGGGGGAATGGCAATCAGCCC. Amino acid sequence: CASSGPGGNGNQP. The CDR3 as a whole reads CASSGPGGNGNQPQHF.

This clone was counted at least ten times. The CDR3 extends 3 residues past the end of the read, so its final part is completed from the germline J gene. The chain carries TRBV28 and TRBJ2-7; the D gene is possibly TRBD1 (6 bases). V lost 4 bases and J 4 bases, leaving 14 bases between the germline ends. The germline CDR1 and CDR2 sequences are MDHEN and SYDVKM. This CDR3 spans 14 amino acids. CDR3 in amino acids: CASSYSGQGYEQYF. CDR3 DNA, as far as it was read: TGTGCCAGCAGTTACTCGGGGCAGGGGTACGAG.

This clone was counted between two and nine times. The CDR3 extends 3 residues past the end of the read, so its final part is completed from the germline J gene. V gene TRBV20-1 combines with J gene TRBJ2-1; TRBD2 matches at 7 bases. V trimming: 4 bases; J trimming: 5 bases; junction bases outside the gene matches: 2. The CDR3 sequence is 12 residues long. Germline V CDR1 and CDR2: DFQATT, SNEGSKA (reference sequence). The part of the CDR3 DNA that was read is TGCAGTGCTAAACTAGCGCACAATGAG. Translation gives CSAKLAHNE. The entire CDR3 protein reads CSAKLAHNEQFF.

Concerning this clone itself: The sequenced fragment ends 3 residues before the CDR3 boundary, so the rest is inferred from the germline J gene. The chain carries TRBV5-1 and TRBJ2-3, with 15 positions matching TRBD2. Germline values: CDR1 SGHRS, CDR2 YFSETQ. This CDR3 has 18 residues. The ends lost 3 bases at V and 4 bases at J; junction bases unmatched: 9. This CDR3 reads CASSSGLAGGEGADTQYF. The CDR3 bases that were read are TGCGCCAGCAGCTCGGGACTAGCGGGAGGAGAAGGGGCAGATACG.

This clone was seen repeatedly, ten times or more. The read terminates 3 residues ahead of where the CDR3 ends, so the germline J gene completes it. The V gene is TRBV27, the J gene TRBJ2-4; the D gene is possibly TRBD1 (8 bases). The V end was cut by 6 bases, the J end by 0 bases, with 21 bases between. CDR1 is MNHEY and CDR2 is SMNVEV in the germline V gene (reference sequence). The CDR3 spans 18 residues. CDR3 DNA, as far as it was read: TGTGCCAGCAGACCCATGGGGGGGACAGGACTAGCCAAAAACATT. This sequence encodes CASRPMGGTGLAKNI. Given in full, the CDR3 is CASRPMGGTGLAKNIQYF.

This clone appeared many times. The CDR3 end falls 3 residues outside the read, so it is completed with the germline J gene. The V call is TRBV20-1, the J call TRBJ1-3; D perhaps matches TRBD1 (5 bases). V was shortened by 1 base and J by 0 bases, with 13 bases between the two germline ends. Germline V gene data show CDR1 as DFQATT and CDR2 as SNEGSKA (reference sequence). There are 16 residues in the CDR3. CDR3 bases read: TGCAGTGCTAGAGGGGGGAGGGACTTCTCTGGAAACACC. Encoded protein: CSARGGRDFSGNT. The CDR3 as a whole reads CSARGGRDFSGNTIYF.

This clone has a handful of counts. CDR3 DNA (partial): TGTGCCAGTAGTCGGGCCTCGACAGGGTCGGACGGT. Protein product: CASSRASTGSDG. The whole CDR3 is CASSRASTGSDGQYF. The chain is built from TRBV19 and TRBJ2-4, with 7 bases fitting TRBD1. Read data end 3 residues before the CDR3 end; the end is taken from the germline J gene. Germline CDR1 is LNHDA and CDR2 is SQIVND (reference sequence). The CDR3 has 15 amino acids.

This clone came up many times. CDR3 DNA (partial): TGTGCCAGCAATGATTCGCCGGGACTAGCGGCCTACGAG. It translates to CASNDSPGLAAYE. The whole CDR3 sequence reads CASNDSPGLAAYEQYF. V is TRBV6-2 or TRBV6-3 and J is TRBJ2-7; the match to TRBD2 covers 11 bases. The CDR3 extends 3 residues past the end of the read, so its final part is completed from the germline J gene. The CDR3 totals 16 residues. The germline CDR1 and CDR2 sequences are MNHEY and SVGEGT. J gave up 2 bases and V 7 bases, and 10 bases lay outside the gene matches.

This clone was counted at least ten times. Read sequence stops 3 residues before the CDR3 end, and the germline J gene provides the missing end. The chain is built from TRBV19 and TRBJ1-5, with a weak D call TRBD1 (5 bases). CDR3 length equals 12 residues. CDR1 is LNHDA, CDR2 SQIVND, per germline (reference sequence). CDR3 DNA (partial): TGTGCCAGTAGTATAGGGGACTCCCCC. Translation: CASSIGDSP. The whole CDR3 is CASSIGDSPQHF.

This clone was observed a few times. The CDR3 end falls 3 residues outside the read, so it is completed with the germline J gene. J is TRBJ1-6 and V is TRBV19, with a tentative D call TRBD1 (6 bases). Trimming removed 5 bases at V and 7 bases at J, with 15 bases between. Germline CDR1 and CDR2: LNHDA and SQIVND (reference sequence). This CDR3 spans 15 amino acids. The CDR3 sequence is CASSWDTHFNSPLHF. The DNA read from the CDR3 is TGTGCCAGTAGTTGGGACACTCACTTCAATTCACCC.

The CDR3 protein is CASSDRGPGEYTF. Incomplete CDR3 DNA: TGTGCCAGTAGCGACAGGGGGCCTGGCGAA. The chain couples TRBV19 to TRBJ1-2, with 10 bases that match TRBD1. With the read ending 3 residues before the CDR3 end, the germline J gene is used to fill in that end. The germline CDR1 and CDR2 sequences are LNHDA and SQIVND (reference sequence). The CDR3 loop spans 13 amino acids. Complete variable domain (other parts from reference TRBV19 and TRBJ1-2): DGGITQSPKYLFRKEGQNVTLSCEQNLNHDAMYWYRQDPGQGLRLIYYSQIVNDFQKGDIAEGYSVSREKKESFPLTVTSAQKNPTAFYLCASSDRGPGEYTFGSGTRLTVV.